This T cell receptor beta chain is from a study of blood T cells in healthy people across ages. A second PCR, run for about 7 to 11 cycles, used a sample-barcoded 5' primer plus a J-beta primer mix. TCRdb redid the calling of the 5' RACE reads with MiXCR, one entry per CDR3 protein. The data hold over 1,200,000 distinct CDR3 sequences, with approximately 59% observed a single time. CDR3 size: 15 residues. V shed 4 bases, J shed 2 bases, and the junction held 7 bases outside the gene matches. Looked up from germline, CDR1 is MGHDK and CDR2 is SYGVNS. The sequencing sample was made of blood. This TCR was sampled from a man between 18 and 29 years old in good health. The chain employs TRBV25-1 and TRBJ2-7, with TRBD1 matching over 8 bases. The CDR3 sequence is CASSGRGTGPYEQYF. The CDR3 DNA follows: TGTGCCAGCAGTGGACGTGGGACAGGCCCCTACGAGCAGTACTTC.